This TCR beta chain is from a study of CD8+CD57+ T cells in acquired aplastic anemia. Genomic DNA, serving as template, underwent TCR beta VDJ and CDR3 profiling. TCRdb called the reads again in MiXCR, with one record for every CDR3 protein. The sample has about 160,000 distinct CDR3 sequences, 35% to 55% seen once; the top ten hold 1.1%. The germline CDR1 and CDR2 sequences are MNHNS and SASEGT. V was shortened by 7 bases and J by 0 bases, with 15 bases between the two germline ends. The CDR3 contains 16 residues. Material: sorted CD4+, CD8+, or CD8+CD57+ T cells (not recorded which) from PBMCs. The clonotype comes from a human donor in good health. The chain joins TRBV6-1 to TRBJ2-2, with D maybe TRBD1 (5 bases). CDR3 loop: CASISLTDSNTGELFF. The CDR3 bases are TGTGCCAGCATCTCCTTGACAGACTCGAACACCGGGGAGCTGTTTTTT.